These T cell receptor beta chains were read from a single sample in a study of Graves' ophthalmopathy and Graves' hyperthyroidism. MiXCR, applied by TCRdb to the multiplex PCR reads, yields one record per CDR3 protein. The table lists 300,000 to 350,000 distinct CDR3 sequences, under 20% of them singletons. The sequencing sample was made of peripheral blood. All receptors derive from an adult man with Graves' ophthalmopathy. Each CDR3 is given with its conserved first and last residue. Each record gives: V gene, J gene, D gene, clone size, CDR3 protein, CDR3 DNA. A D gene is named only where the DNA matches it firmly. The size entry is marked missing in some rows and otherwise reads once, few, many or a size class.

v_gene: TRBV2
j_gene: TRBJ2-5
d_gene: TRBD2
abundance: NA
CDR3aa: CASSGAGDQETQYF
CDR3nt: TGTGCCAGCAGTGGAGCGGGGGACCAAGAGACCCAGTACTTC

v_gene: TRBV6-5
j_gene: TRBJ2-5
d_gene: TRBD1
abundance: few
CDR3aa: CATRDRGRGTQYF
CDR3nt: TGTGCCACCCGGGACAGGGGGCGAGGGACCCAGTACTTC

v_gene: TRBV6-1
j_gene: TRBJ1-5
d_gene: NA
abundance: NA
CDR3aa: CASSEARGYQPQHF
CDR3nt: TGTGCCAGCAGTGAAGCCCGGGGGTATCAGCCCCAGCATTTT

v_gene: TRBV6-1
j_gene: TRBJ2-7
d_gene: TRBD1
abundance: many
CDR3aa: CASSEIGGTGGGEQYF
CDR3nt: TGTGCCAGCAGTGAAATTGGCGGGACAGGGGGCGGCGAGCAGTACTTC

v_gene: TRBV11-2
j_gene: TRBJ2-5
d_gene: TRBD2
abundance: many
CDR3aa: CASSPHGASGSETQYF
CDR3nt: TGTGCCAGCAGCCCCCACGGAGCTAGCGGGAGTGAGACCCAGTACTTC

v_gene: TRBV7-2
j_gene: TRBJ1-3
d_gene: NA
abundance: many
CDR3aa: CASSLMQISGNTIYF
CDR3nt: TGTGCCAGCAGCTTAATGCAGATCTCTGGAAACACCATATATTTT

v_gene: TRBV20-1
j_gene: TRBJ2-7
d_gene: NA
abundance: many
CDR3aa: CSAREDRRSYEQYF
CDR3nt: TGCAGTGCTAGAGAAGACAGGAGATCCTACGAGCAGTACTTC

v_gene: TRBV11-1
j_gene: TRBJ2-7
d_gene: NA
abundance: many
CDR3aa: CASSPMPVGEQYF
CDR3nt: TGTGCCAGCAGCCCCATGCCGGTAGGCGAGCAGTACTTC

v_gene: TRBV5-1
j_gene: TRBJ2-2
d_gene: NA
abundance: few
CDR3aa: CASSLAGVTGELFF
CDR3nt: TGCGCCAGCAGCTTGGCGGGAGTAACCGGGGAGCTGTTTTTT

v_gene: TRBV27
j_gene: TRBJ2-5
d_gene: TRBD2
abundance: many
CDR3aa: CASSRFIRTSGQETQYF
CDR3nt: TGTGCCAGCAGTCGGTTCATCAGGACTAGCGGCCAAGAGACCCAGTACTTC

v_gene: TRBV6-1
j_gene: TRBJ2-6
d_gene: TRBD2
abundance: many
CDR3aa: CASVSGGAGANVLTF
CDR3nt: TGTGCCAGCGTCAGCGGGGGAGCTGGGGCCAACGTCCTGACTTTC

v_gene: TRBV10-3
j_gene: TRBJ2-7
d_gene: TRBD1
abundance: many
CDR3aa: CAISVRSVDRGFYEQYF
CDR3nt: TGTGCCATCAGTGTCCGATCGGTGGACAGGGGGTTTTACGAGCAGTACTTC

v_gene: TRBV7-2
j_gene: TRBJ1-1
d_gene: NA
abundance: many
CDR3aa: CASTPRSMSEAFF
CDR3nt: TGTGCCAGCACCCCAAGATCCATGAGTGAAGCTTTCTTT

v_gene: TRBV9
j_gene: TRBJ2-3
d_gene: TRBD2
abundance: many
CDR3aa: CASSVATTGGGGSMQYF
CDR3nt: TGTGCCAGCAGCGTAGCTACTACTGGCGGGGGGGGTAGTATGCAGTATTTT

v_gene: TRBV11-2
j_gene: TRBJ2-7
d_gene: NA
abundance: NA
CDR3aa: CASSYNSDLGQYF
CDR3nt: TGTGCCAGCAGCTATAACAGTGACCTTGGGCAGTACTTC

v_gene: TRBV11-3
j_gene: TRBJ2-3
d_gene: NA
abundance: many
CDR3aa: CASSLGGGSTDTQYF
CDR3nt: TGTGCCAGCAGCTTAGGCGGGGGCAGCACAGATACGCAGTATTTT

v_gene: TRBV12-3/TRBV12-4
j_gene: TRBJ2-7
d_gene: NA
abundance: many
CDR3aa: CASCLLSGEQYF
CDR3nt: TGTGCCAGCTGCTTACTTAGCGGCGAGCAGTACTTC

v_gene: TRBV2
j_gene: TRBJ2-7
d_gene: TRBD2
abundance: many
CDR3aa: CASKLAGGSYEQYF
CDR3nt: TGTGCCAGCAAACTAGCGGGAGGATCCTACGAGCAGTACTTC

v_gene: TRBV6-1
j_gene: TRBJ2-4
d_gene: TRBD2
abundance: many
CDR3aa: CASSEERGNIQYF
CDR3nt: TGTGCCAGCAGTGAAGAGCGGGGAAACATTCAGTACTTC

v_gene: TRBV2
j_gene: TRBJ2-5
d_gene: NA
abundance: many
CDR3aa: CASHGDAETQYF
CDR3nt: TGTGCCAGCCATGGGGACGCGGAGACCCAGTACTTC